The present TCR beta chain was sequenced within a study of beta chain features in type 1 diabetes. In total, each donor contributed a single heparinised blood draw that averaged approximately 120 mL. The entirety of the isolated RNA underwent reverse transcription, so expressed TCRB transcripts were sequenced. The table came from immunoSEQ multiplex PCR; TCRdb's copy has only in-frame clones and leaves some out. Of over 600,000 clones listed, over 10% are singletons. As for this clone: Its antigen remains unidentified.

Study results and caveats: Patients with Type 1 diabetes showed moderately but significantly shorter TCRB CDR3s in all four CD4+ subsets. Possible PCR preference for shorter templates applied equally to patients and controls.

Per the germline V gene, CDR1 is GTSNPN and CDR2 is SVGIG (reference sequence). The CDR3 contains 17 residues. V trimming: 4 bases; J trimming: 0 bases; junction bases outside the gene matches: 12. The chain is built from TRBV30 and TRBJ1-5, with 7 bases matching TRBD1. The specimen sequenced was naive CD4+ T cells from blood. The clonotype was recovered from a man aged 30-40 years with type 1 diabetes. CDR3 sequence: CAWNRGPSRNSNQPQHF. The CDR3 nucleotides are TGTGCCTGGAACAGGGGCCCCTCCAGGAATAGCAATCAGCCCCAGCATTTT.